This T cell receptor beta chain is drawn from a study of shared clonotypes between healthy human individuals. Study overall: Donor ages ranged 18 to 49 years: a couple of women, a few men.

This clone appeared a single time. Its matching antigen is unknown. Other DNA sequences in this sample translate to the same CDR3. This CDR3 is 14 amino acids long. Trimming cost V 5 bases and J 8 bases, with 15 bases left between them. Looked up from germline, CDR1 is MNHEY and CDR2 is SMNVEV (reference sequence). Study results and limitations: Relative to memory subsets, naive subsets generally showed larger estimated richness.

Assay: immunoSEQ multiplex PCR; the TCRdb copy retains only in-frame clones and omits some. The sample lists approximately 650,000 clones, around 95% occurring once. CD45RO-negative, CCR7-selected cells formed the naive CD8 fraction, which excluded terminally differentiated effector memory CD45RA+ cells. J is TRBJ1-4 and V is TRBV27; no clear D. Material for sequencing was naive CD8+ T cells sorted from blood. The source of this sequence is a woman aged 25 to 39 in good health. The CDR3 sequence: CASSLIGSGEKLFF. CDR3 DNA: TGTGCCAGCAGTCTCATCGGAAGCGGAGAAAAACTGTTTTTT.